Presented here are 26 T cell receptor beta chains from one specimen sequenced in a study of CD8 T cells in Susac syndrome. An amount of RNA that ranged from roughly 0.45 to 1 ug was reverse transcribed with random hexamers. In TCRdb, the immunoSEQ multiplex PCR reads were re-called with MiXCR into one record per CDR3 protein. The sample holds 120,000 to 150,000 distinct CDR3 sequences, nearly 97% seen once. What was sequenced was CD4+ T cells from PBMCs. All receptors derive from a human donor with Susac syndrome.

V is TRBV28 and J is TRBJ1-4; no firm D call. This CDR3 spans 13 amino acids. Germline loops: CDR1 MDHEN, CDR2 SYDVKM. The ends were cut back, 6 bases at V and 7 bases at J, with 12 bases in the middle. Here the CDR3 reads CASRLPTGEKLFF. The CDR3 region has the DNA TGTGCCAGCAGACTGCCCACGGGTGAAAAACTGTTTTTT.

The chain has TRBV7-3 and TRBJ2-1; 8 bases map to TRBD2. The CDR3 is made up of 15 amino acids. With V trimmed by 1 base and J by 5 bases, 4 bases remained unmatched. Germline V CDR1 and CDR2: SGHTA, FQGTGA. The CDR3 region has the DNA TGTGCCAGCAGCTTAAGCGGGGGGCCCAACAATGAGCAGTTCTTC. This encodes CASSLSGGPNNEQFF.

The chain couples TRBV4-1 to TRBJ1-2, with 8 positions matching TRBD1. There are 14 residues in the CDR3. V dropped 4 bases and J dropped 6; count of bases not matched to a gene: 7. Germline V gene data show CDR1 as MGHRA and CDR2 as YSYEKL. CDR3 coding DNA: TGCGCCAGCAGCCCCGGACAGGGCCCCAATGGCTACACCTTC. Translated, it gives CASSPGQGPNGYTF.

The V gene is TRBV2, the J gene TRBJ2-5, with D perhaps TRBD1 or TRBD2 (6 bases each). V was trimmed by 7 bases and J by 3 bases, leaving 12 bases between them. Germline CDR1 SNHLY, CDR2 FYNNEI. The CDR3 runs 13 residues. The DNA of the CDR3 is TGTGCCAGCATGGGGGGCAGGGAAGAGACCCAGTACTTC. It codes for CASMGGREETQYF. Together with reference TRBV2 and TRBJ2-5, the CDR3 gives the full variable domain: EPEVTQTPSHQVTQMGQEVILRCVPISNHLYFYWYRQILGQKVEFLVSFYNNEISEKSEIFDDQFSVERPDGSNFTLKIRSTKLEDSAMYFCASMGGREETQYFGPGTRLLVL.

The chain recombines TRBV29-1 with TRBJ2-3; 9 positions agree with TRBD2. V shed 3 bases, J shed 2 bases, and the junction held 3 bases outside the gene matches. The CDR3 is 14 residues long. Looked up from germline, CDR1 is SQVTM and CDR2 is ANQGSEA. CDR3 sequence: CSVDLAGPTDTQYF. CDR3 in DNA: TGCAGCGTTGACCTAGCGGGACCCACAGATACGCAGTATTTT.

V is TRBV7-9 and J is TRBJ1-3; no clear D gene. The CDR3 runs 11 residues. The germline CDR1 and CDR2 sequences are SEHNR and FQNEAQ (reference sequence). V lost 4 bases and J lost 2, with 0 bases in between. Here the CDR3 DNA reads TGTGCCAGCAGCTCTGGAAACACCATATATTTT. Protein product: CASSSGNTIYF.

V gene TRBV5-6 combines with J gene TRBJ1-1; possibly TRBD1 for D (6 bases). Germline loops: CDR1 SGHDT, CDR2 YYEEEE. This CDR3 comprises 14 residues. Trimming took off 4 bases at V and 1 base at J, with 11 bases between the two ends. The CDR3 coding sequence is TGTGCCAGCAGCATTCGGACAGAGAACACTGAAGCTTTCTTT. This gives the protein CASSIRTENTEAFF.

The CDR3 region is CASNPPGWDSYEQYF. The CDR3 bases are TGTGCCAGCAACCCCCCCGGTTGGGACTCCTACGAGCAGTACTTC. V is TRBV28 and J is TRBJ2-7; D not resolved. Trimming pared 7 bases from V and 0 bases from J, leaving 16 bases between. Germline values: CDR1 MDHEN, CDR2 SYDVKM. The CDR3 extends over 15 amino acids.

The chain employs TRBV15 and TRBJ2-7; TRBD1 matches 8 bases. Germline values: CDR1 LNHNV, CDR2 YYDKDF (reference sequence). This CDR3 is 15 amino acids long. J gave up 4 bases and V 0 bases, and 5 bases lay outside the gene matches. The CDR3, as DNA: TGTGCCACCAGCAGAGAAGGACAGGGCTCTTACGAGCAGTACTTC. This translates into CATSREGQGSYEQYF.

This clonotype is a singleton in its sample. V gene TRBV18 combines with J gene TRBJ2-7, with TRBD2 identical over 7 bases. The germline gives CDR1 KGHSH, CDR2 LQKENI. Germline trimming cut 6 bases from V and 7 bases from J; bases unmatched to any gene: 6. The CDR3 spans 12 residues. The CDR3 DNA reads as TGTGCCAGCTCCGTATTCGGGGGGGAGCAGTACTTC. Translation: CASSVFGGEQYF.

The V call is TRBV28, the J call TRBJ2-1, with 10 bases identical to TRBD2. Germline V gene lookup returns CDR1 MDHEN and CDR2 SYDVKM. The CDR3 runs 15 residues. The junction had 5 bases not matched to a gene; V was cut back by 5 bases and J by 4 bases. The CDR3 DNA is TGTGCCAGCAGTCCACAAGCGGGAGGGTACAATGAGCAGTTCTTC. Its protein is CASSPQAGGYNEQFF.

The V and J genes are TRBV20-1 and TRBJ2-3; TRBD2 matches 8 bases. The CDR3 consists of 16 residues. Per germline, CDR1 DFQATT and CDR2 SNEGSKA (reference sequence). V was pared by 0 bases and J by 4 bases, with 9 bases of the junction left unmatched. The CDR3 DNA reads TGCAGTGCTAGAGATCTGTCAGCGGGAGAGTCAGATACGCAGTATTTT. This encodes CSARDLSAGESDTQYF.

This clonotype was detected a few times. J is TRBJ1-2 and V is TRBV11-2; D perhaps matches TRBD1 (6 bases). The CDR3 spans 12 residues. Trimming pared 9 bases from V and 5 bases from J, leaving 13 bases between. Germline V CDR1 and CDR2: SGHAT, FQNNGV. CDR3 region: CASSLDRYGYTF. CDR3 coding DNA: TGTGCCAGTAGCCTCGACAGGTATGGCTACACCTTC. The full variable domain, rest sourced from reference TRBV11-2 and TRBJ1-2, is EAGVAQSPRYKIIEKRQSVAFWCNPISGHATLYWYQQILGQGPKLLIQFQNNGVVDDSQLPKDRFSAERLKGVDSTLKIQPAKLEDSAVYLCASSLDRYGYTFGSGTRLTVV.

A remark on this clonotype: One end of the junction fails to match germline, which may point to a read error. DNA for the CDR3: TGCGCCACCAGCAGAGACTCAAATGAAAAACTGTTTTTT. It is translated as CATSRDSNEKLFF. J is TRBJ1-4 and V is TRBV15; D unresolved. CDR3 length: 13 residues. CDR1 LNHNV and CDR2 YYDKDF come from the germline V gene (reference sequence). The full variable domain, its missing parts supplied by reference TRBV15 and TRBJ1-4, is DAMVIQNPRYQVTQFGKPVTLSCSQTLNHNVMYWYQQKSSQAPKLLFHYYDKDFNNEADTPDNFQSRRPNTSFCFLDIRSPGLGDTAMYLCATSRDSNEKLFFGSGTQLSVL.

The table lists this clonotype with a few counts. V gene TRBV6-5 combines with J gene TRBJ1-2; the match to TRBD1 covers 7 bases. Per germline, CDR1 MNHEY and CDR2 SVGAGI. The CDR3 runs to 14 residues. Trimming took 5 bases from V and 4 from J; bases not matched to a gene: 7. CDR3 bases: TGTGCCAGCAGTGACCCGCAGGGGGTCTATGGCTACACCTTC. Its translation: CASSDPQGVYGYTF.

The chain has TRBV5-1 and TRBJ1-4, with D hard to call. This CDR3 has 13 amino acids. Trimming removed 5 bases at V and 7 bases at J, with 12 bases between. From germline, CDR1 is SGHRS and CDR2 YFSETQ. The CDR3 sequence is CASSEGFAEKLFF. The CDR3 nucleotides are TGCGCCAGCAGTGAAGGGTTTGCTGAAAAACTGTTTTTT. Combining the CDR3 with reference TRBV5-1 and TRBJ1-4 gives the whole variable domain KAGVTQTPRYLIKTRGQQVTLSCSPISGHRSVSWYQQTPGQGLQFLFEYFSETQRNKGNFPGRFSGRQFSNSRSEMNVSTLELGDSALYLCASSEGFAEKLFFGSGTQLSVL.

This chain connects TRBV2 to TRBJ2-1; D not certain. Trimming removed 4 bases at V and 6 bases at J, with 13 bases between. The CDR3 is 14 amino acids. Germline V lookup: CDR1 SNHLY, CDR2 FYNNEI. DNA for the CDR3: TGTGCCAGCAGTGTAGGGCTGGACGTCAATGAGCAGTTCTTC. This codes for CASSVGLDVNEQFF.

The V and J genes are TRBV20-1 and TRBJ1-5; D ambiguous. Germline CDR1 reads DFQATT; CDR2 reads SNEGSKA (reference sequence). Trimming left V 3 bases short and J 9 bases short, with 12 bases between. The CDR3 has 12 amino acids. Here the CDR3 reads CSAREATGPQHF. In DNA, the CDR3 is TGCAGTGCTAGGGAGGCGACGGGGCCCCAGCATTTT.

This clonotype was recorded a few times. V and J are TRBV2 and TRBJ2-7; D is undetermined. The germline V gene has CDR1 SNHLY and CDR2 FYNNEI. This CDR3 is 12 amino acids long. V was trimmed by 6 bases and J by 7 bases, leaving 13 bases between them. The CDR3 sequence: CASRDGRVEQYF. CDR3 bases: TGTGCCAGCAGGGACGGCCGGGTTGAGCAGTACTTC. Complete variable domain (other parts from reference TRBV2 and TRBJ2-7): EPEVTQTPSHQVTQMGQEVILRCVPISNHLYFYWYRQILGQKVEFLVSFYNNEISEKSEIFDDQFSVERPDGSNFTLKIRSTKLEDSAMYFCASRDGRVEQYFGPGTRLTVT.

V gene TRBV10-3 combines with J gene TRBJ2-5; D remains ambiguous. The length of the CDR3 is 14 residues. Germline V gene data show CDR1 as ENHRY and CDR2 as SYGVKD. Trimming shortened V by 4 bases and J by 5 bases, and 14 bases separated the two germline ends. Written as DNA, the CDR3 is TGTGCCATCAGTGTAAGCCCTAGTTGGGAGACCCAGTACTTC. Protein: CAISVSPSWETQYF.

The rearrangement joins TRBV20-1 to TRBJ2-1; a weak D match, TRBD2 (6 bases). The CDR3 is 14 residues long. Germline CDR1 is DFQATT and CDR2 is SNEGSKA (reference sequence). V dropped 2 bases and J dropped 8 bases, with 16 bases sitting between them. The CDR3 protein is CSARQFGGGHEQFF. In DNA form, the CDR3 reads TGCAGTGCTAGACAATTCGGGGGAGGACATGAGCAGTTCTTC.

The chain is built from TRBV20-1 and TRBJ1-2, with 9 bases identical to TRBD1. The CDR3 contains 16 residues. V was clipped by 1 base and J by 4 bases; unmatched bases: 10. The germline gives CDR1 DFQATT, CDR2 SNEGSKA (reference sequence). In nucleotides, the CDR3 is TGCAGTGCTAGAGGGGGGGGACAGGGCGGCCTCTATGGCTACACCTTC. The encoded protein is CSARGGGQGGLYGYTF.

This chain uses TRBV9 with TRBJ2-3; 9 positions match TRBD2. The V segment lost 2 bases and the J segment 4 bases; nucleotides outside the gene matches: 5. CDR1 SGDLS and CDR2 YYNGEE come from the germline V gene. The CDR3 runs to 15 residues. The CDR3 bases are TGTGCCAGCAGCGTGGGGCGGGGGGGCCCAGATACGCAGTATTTT. Amino acid sequence: CASSVGRGGPDTQYF.

V usage is TRBV5-4 and J usage is TRBJ2-5; D may be TRBD1 (6 bases). CDR3 size: 15 residues. Germline V lookup: CDR1 SGHNT, CDR2 YYREEE (reference sequence). Trimming shortened V by 4 bases and J by 1 base, and 14 bases separated the two germline ends. The CDR3 DNA follows: TGTGCCAGCAGCCAACAAAACAGGGCCCAAGAGACCCAGTACTTC. Translation gives CASSQQNRAQETQYF.

This clonotype was recorded only once. The chain couples TRBV4-1 to TRBJ2-7; 7 bases align to TRBD2. V shed 0 bases, J shed 0 bases, and the junction held 5 bases outside the gene matches. Germline CDR1 MGHRA, CDR2 YSYEKL. The CDR3 has 16 amino acids. CDR3 coding DNA: TGCGCCAGCAGCCAAGATCAGGGAGGGCTCTCCTACGAGCAGTACTTC. Residues: CASSQDQGGLSYEQYF.

This rearrangement joins TRBV5-1 to TRBJ1-2; D remains unclear. V lost 0 bases to trimming and J lost 6 bases, with 9 bases between them. Germline CDR1 and CDR2: SGHRS and YFSETQ. This CDR3 has 13 residues. CDR3 region: CASSLGQINGYTF. The CDR3 coding sequence is TGCGCCAGCAGCTTGGGTCAGATCAATGGCTACACCTTC.